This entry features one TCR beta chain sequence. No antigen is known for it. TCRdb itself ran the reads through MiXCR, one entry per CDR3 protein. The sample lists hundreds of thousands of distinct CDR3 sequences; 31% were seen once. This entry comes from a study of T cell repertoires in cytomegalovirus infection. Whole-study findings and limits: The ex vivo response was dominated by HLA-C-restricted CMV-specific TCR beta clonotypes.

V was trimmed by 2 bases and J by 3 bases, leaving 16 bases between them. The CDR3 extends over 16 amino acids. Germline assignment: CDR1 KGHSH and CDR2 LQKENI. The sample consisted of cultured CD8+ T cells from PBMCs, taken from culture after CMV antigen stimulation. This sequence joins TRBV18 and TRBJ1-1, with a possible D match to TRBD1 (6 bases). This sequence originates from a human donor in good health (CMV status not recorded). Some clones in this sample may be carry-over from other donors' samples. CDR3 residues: CASSPSQGGGDTEAFF. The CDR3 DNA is TGTGCCAGCTCACCATCTCAAGGGGGGGGGGACACTGAAGCTTTCTTT. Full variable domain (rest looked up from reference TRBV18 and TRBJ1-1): NAGVMQNPRHLVRRRGQEARLRCSPMKGHSHVYWYRQLPEEGLKFMVYLQKENIIDESGMPKERFSAEFPKEGPSILRIQQVVRGDSAAYFCASSPSQGGGDTEAFFGQGTRLTVV.